The 23 T cell receptor beta chains reported below all come from one sample, sequenced in a study of CD8+ T cells in alopecia areata. Following RNA extraction, reverse transcription yielded cDNA that acted as the sequencing template. TCRdb keeps only in-frame clones here, not all; method: immunoSEQ multiplex PCR. Among about 110,000 clones listed, approximately 50% were seen once. The sequencing input was NKG2D-low CD8+ T cells sorted from blood. The receptors originated from a human donor with alopecia areata.

V is TRBV2 and J is TRBJ2-7; D remains unclear. The V and J ends lost 8 bases and 6 bases respectively, with 8 bases between them. Germline V gene sequence: CDR1 SNHLY, CDR2 FYNNEI. This CDR3 has 10 residues. CDR3: CASGEGEQYF. CDR3 coding DNA: TGTGCCAGCGGGGAAGGCGAGCAGTACTTC.

The chain combines TRBV7-4 with TRBJ1-3; D possibly corresponds to TRBD1 (5 bases). The CDR3 has 17 amino acids. Germline CDR1 is SGHVT and CDR2 is SQSDAQ. Trimming took off 5 bases at V and 8 bases at J, with 25 bases between the two ends. The CDR3 region is CASSPIMALGRRDTIYF. The CDR3 region has the DNA TGTGCCAGCAGCCCCATAATGGCCCTGGGGCGAAGGGACACCATATATTTT.

The genes are TRBV7-8 and TRBJ1-1; possibly TRBD1 for D (6 bases). CDR3 size: 14 residues. Looked up from germline, CDR1 is SGHVS and CDR2 is FQNEAQ. V was cut by 4 bases and J by 6 bases, with 15 bases left in between. CDR3 bases: TGTGCCAGCAGCTCGGATATTACAGGGTCTGAAGCTTTCTTT. It yields the protein CASSSDITGSEAFF. Full variable domain (missing parts from reference TRBV7-8 and TRBJ1-1): GAGVSQSPRYKVAKRGQDVALRCDPISGHVSLFWYQQALGQGPEFLTYFQNEAQLDKSGLPSDRFFAERPEGSVSTLKIQRTQQEDSAVYLCASSSDITGSEAFFGQGTRLTVV.

This clone was recorded a few times. Germline and junction disagree at one end, which may indicate a read error. This rearrangement joins TRBV23-1 to TRBJ1-2, with 7 positions matching TRBD1. TRBV23-1 is designated an ORF whose function remains uncertain. CDR3 length: 14 residues. The CDR3 loop is CASSQSRRRGPPPF. CDR3 coding DNA: TGCGCCAGCAGTCAATCGAGACGGAGGGGGCCTCCCCCCTTC.

V is TRBV29-1 and J is TRBJ1-2; D remains ambiguous. Looked up from germline, CDR1 is SQVTM and CDR2 is ANQGSEA. Trimming pared 2 bases from V and 2 bases from J, leaving 6 bases between. The CDR3 is made up of 12 amino acids. The CDR3 loop reads CSVEWQNYGYTF. The CDR3 DNA sequence: TGCAGCGTTGAATGGCAGAACTATGGCTACACCTTC.

The rearrangement joins TRBV27 to TRBJ2-1, with D hard to call. The CDR3 is 13 amino acids. Trimming pared 5 bases from V and 10 bases from J, leaving 15 bases between. Germline CDR1 MNHEY, CDR2 SMNVEV (reference sequence). CDR3 DNA sequence: TGTGCCAGCAGTGCCAACCCGTCATGGGAGCAGTTCTTC. Encoded protein: CASSANPSWEQFF.

This clone was found a few times. The junction shows a germline mismatch at one end, possibly a read error. The chain joins TRBV9 to TRBJ1-2; D remains ambiguous. The CDR3 is made up of 11 amino acids. CDR1 SGDLS and CDR2 YYNGEE come from the germline V gene. CDR3 region: CASRLSLDFAF. The CDR3 coding sequence is TGTGCCAGCAGGCTGAGTTTGGACTTCGCCTTC.

The chain carries TRBV27 and TRBJ2-1; no clear D. The V end lost 5 bases, the J end lost 7 bases, and 9 bases lay between the germline ends. This CDR3 is 12 amino acids long. Per germline, CDR1 MNHEY and CDR2 SMNVEV (reference sequence). The CDR3 protein is CASSQNKNEQFF. The CDR3 DNA follows: TGTGCCAGCAGTCAAAATAAGAATGAGCAGTTCTTC.

The rearrangement uses TRBV5-1 and TRBJ2-3; 7 bases align to TRBD2. The CDR3 sequence is 14 residues long. V was clipped by 3 bases and J by 5 bases; unmatched bases: 6. Germline CDR1 SGHRS, CDR2 YFSETQ. This CDR3 is CASSWAGAQDTQYF. The CDR3, as DNA: TGCGCCAGCAGCTGGGCGGGAGCACAAGATACGCAGTATTTT.

In this sample, this clone turned up once. V is TRBV5-4 and J is TRBJ2-7; 8 positions agree with TRBD2. Germline V CDR1 and CDR2: SGHNT, YYREEE (reference sequence). The V and J ends lost 2 bases and 8 bases, in that order; junction bases with no gene match: 9. The CDR3 contains 14 residues. CDR3 in amino acids: CASSFSGMGSQQYF. Here the CDR3 DNA reads TGTGCCAGCAGCTTTAGCGGGATGGGTTCTCAGCAGTACTTC.

This clone was picked up a small number of times. V gene TRBV29-1 combines with J gene TRBJ1-3; no clear D gene. CDR1 is SQVTM and CDR2 is ANQGSEA in the germline V gene. V lost 3 bases and J 0 bases, leaving 9 bases between the germline ends. The CDR3 runs 14 residues. CDR3 nucleotide sequence: TGCAGCGTTGACGGGATTGACTCTGGAAACACCATATATTTT. Its translation: CSVDGIDSGNTIYF.

The CDR3 reads CASSLGSASSFLWDEQYF. In DNA, the CDR3 is TGTGCCAGCAGCTTAGGGTCCGCGTCGAGCTTCCTCTGGGACGAGCAGTACTTC. The rearrangement links TRBV11-1 to TRBJ2-7; no clear D. The ends were cut back, 1 base at V and 5 bases at J, with 24 bases in the middle. CDR1 SGHAT and CDR2 FQDESV come from the germline V gene (reference sequence). CDR3 length: 18 amino acids.

J is TRBJ2-5 and V is TRBV27; D unclear. Trimming stripped 0 bases from V and 4 bases from J, with 6 bases between. Germline lookup yields CDR1 MNHEY and CDR2 SMNVEV (reference sequence). The CDR3 covers 13 residues. CDR3 region: CASSLSVAETQYF. CDR3 coding DNA: TGTGCCAGCAGTTTATCGGTAGCAGAGACCCAGTACTTC.

The chain joins TRBV5-1 to TRBJ1-1; D is unclear. Germline lookup yields CDR1 SGHRS and CDR2 YFSETQ. The CDR3 extends over 16 amino acids. V lost 0 bases, J lost 0 bases, and 12 bases lay in between. The CDR3 DNA is TGCGCCAGCAGCTTGGTTGGTGTCGGAATGAACACTGAAGCTTTCTTT. This codes for CASSLVGVGMNTEAFF.

This clone was picked up a small number of times. The V call is TRBV29-1, the J call TRBJ1-1; TRBD1 aligns across 7 bases. V was clipped by 3 bases and J by 10 bases; unmatched bases: 8. CDR3 length: 12 residues. Per the germline V gene, CDR1 is SQVTM and CDR2 is ANQGSEA. This CDR3 reads CSVDRGIRVAFF. DNA for the CDR3: TGCAGCGTTGACAGGGGGATCAGAGTAGCTTTCTTT.

This clone was recorded once. J is TRBJ2-7 and V is TRBV15; D unclear. Germline CDR1 LNHNV, CDR2 YYDKDF (reference sequence). Trimming stripped 1 base from V and 2 bases from J, with 12 bases between. The CDR3 has 15 residues. In DNA, the CDR3 is TGTGCCACCAGCAGAGTGAGCAGCGCTGCCTACGAGCAGTACTTC. The encoded protein is CATSRVSSAAYEQYF. Supplemented by reference TRBV15 and TRBJ2-7, the full variable domain reads DAMVIQNPRYQVTQFGKPVTLSCSQTLNHNVMYWYQQKSSQAPKLLFHYYDKDFNNEADTPDNFQSRRPNTSFCFLDIRSPGLGDTAMYLCATSRVSSAAYEQYFGPGTRLTVT.

The chain joins TRBV7-9 to TRBJ2-1, with 7 bases fitting TRBD2. V was pared by 5 bases and J by 9 bases, with 7 bases of the junction left unmatched. Per the germline V gene, CDR1 is SEHNR and CDR2 is FQNEAQ (reference sequence). The CDR3 length is 13 residues. CDR3: CASSPPTSTEQFF. CDR3 in DNA: TGTGCCAGCAGCCCACCGACTAGCACTGAGCAGTTCTTC.

DNA for the CDR3: TGTGCCAGCAGCTTAATTCTTGGAAAGAAAGATACGCAGTATTTT. This translates into CASSLILGKKDTQYF. This chain uses TRBV7-9 with TRBJ2-3; no definite D call. The V gene's germline CDR1 is SEHNR and CDR2 FQNEAQ (reference sequence). The CDR3 length is 15 residues. V lost 2 bases and J lost 5, with 14 bases in between.

A few counts support this clone. The rearrangement uses TRBV14 and TRBJ2-1; D is tentatively TRBD1 or TRBD2 (5 bases each). This CDR3 comprises 16 residues. Germline V lookup: CDR1 SGHDN, CDR2 FVKESK. The V gene lost 1 base and the J gene lost 4 bases, with 14 bases spanning the gap. The CDR3 DNA reads as TGTGCCAGCAGCCAAGTTTCAGGCAGGGAGTACAATGAGCAGTTCTTC. Amino acid sequence: CASSQVSGREYNEQFF.

This clone was picked up many times. This chain joins TRBV6-6 and TRBJ2-3; 11 bases align to TRBD2. Germline loops: CDR1 MNHNY, CDR2 SVGAGI (reference sequence). The trim removed 4 bases at V and 2 bases at J, leaving 5 bases unmatched. The CDR3 consists of 16 residues. The CDR3 loop reads CASSSLAGVYTDTQYF. The CDR3 bases are TGTGCCAGCAGTTCACTAGCGGGAGTATACACAGATACGCAGTATTTT.

This clone was found a few times. V usage is TRBV19 and J usage is TRBJ2-1; 7 nucleotides agree with TRBD2. V shed 7 bases, J shed 0 bases, and the junction held 3 bases outside the gene matches. Germline-derived CDR1 and CDR2 are LNHDA and SQIVND (reference sequence). CDR3 length equals 14 residues. The CDR3 sequence: CASKPSGSYNEQFF. As DNA, the CDR3 is TGTGCCAGTAAGCCTAGCGGCTCCTACAATGAGCAGTTCTTC.

The chain employs TRBV5-1 and TRBJ2-4; 7 bases are shared with TRBD1. V lost 1 base to trimming and J lost 2 bases; unmatched junction nucleotides: 9. There are 17 residues in the CDR3. Germline V gene sequence: CDR1 SGHRS, CDR2 YFSETQ. DNA for the CDR3: TGCGCCAGCAGCTTGCCCCGACAGGGTGTGACCAAAAACATTCAGTACTTC. Translated: CASSLPRQGVTKNIQYF.

Note on this clone: Other DNA sequences in the same sample also yield this CDR3. This sequence joins TRBV25-1 and TRBJ1-1; D is undetermined. The V and J ends lost 3 bases and 2 bases respectively, with 1 base between them. This CDR3 region has 11 residues. CDR1 and CDR2 from the germline V gene are MGHDK and SYGVNS. CDR3 residues: CASSDNTEAFF. CDR3 nucleotide sequence: TGTGCCAGCAGTGACAACACTGAAGCTTTCTTT.